This T cell receptor beta chain was found in a study of blood T cell repertoires in COVID-19 (dated by TCRdb to the early 2020s). Study-wide context: The collaborator samples originated in the United States, Italy and Spain and spanned the acute and convalescent phases of COVID-19. The prospective study material was composed of cDNA or gDNA derived from T cells, B-cell-depleted T cells, or PBMCs. Subjects who had been exposed to COVID-19, were actively infected with it, or had recovered from it provided the deeply sampled blood TCRbeta repertoires that made up the dataset. Samples were obtained from the ongoing ImmuneRACE study (first 160 participants) and from 1,254 subjects provided by 6 global collaborators. The repertoires were made available in a free public database intended to serve as a resource for research on the immune response to SARS-CoV-2. HLA class I and class II types, where available, came from metadata supplied by the sample provider rather than from assay-based typing. Sample metadata almost always included a de-identified subject ID, COVID-19 status, age in years and sex. The full study reports these points: The quantity of clinical and demographic metadata differed by source and by participant and was supplied without curation.

A remark on this clone: This receptor's antigen is unknown. No base qualities exist here, and no much larger clone lies one base off it.

Collaborating institutions collected whole blood in K2EDTA tubes following their own protocols. For TCRbeta analysis, collaborator samples were shipped as frozen whole blood, as isolated PBMCs, or as DNA extracted from either sample type. Via the germline V gene, CDR1 is MNHNS and CDR2 SASEGT. The germline V end is reduced by 4 bases and the J end by 2 bases; junction bases left unmatched: 6. From the cysteine up to the phenylalanine, the CDR3 has a length of 16 residues. Only the CDR3 DNA stays, 48 bases, in frame from base 1. TCRbeta CDR3 regions were amplified from genomic DNA by means of the immunoSEQ Assay, a bias-controlled multiplex PCR. The study's own analysis went as follows. Within the assay, amplification of reference gene primers was used to estimate how many nucleated cells each sample contained. To quantify the absolute abundance of each unique TCRbeta CDR3 rearrangement, sequence reads were collapsed and filtered. For each sample, productive Simpson clonality was calculated by taking the square root of Simpson's diversity index across productive rearrangements. TCRdb re-hosts the immuneACCESS table, in-frame sequences only. Its copies lack some clones; in the studies checked, an unresolved V gene accounts for under half of them, and the cause for the rest is not known. That table supplies the V and J calls and clone size; D and trimming were determined from the DNA. The sample table lists about 77,000 clones, about 88% of them with a count of one. The ten largest clones add up to 16% of the sample.

The chain was built from TRBV6-1 and TRBJ1-5, with TRBD1 matching 9 junction bases. The specimen was peripheral blood. The receptor was isolated from a woman aged 80 or older with active or convalescent COVID-19. The CDR3 reads CASSALQGAGNQPQHF. The sequenced DNA is TGTGCCAGCAGTGCCTTACAGGGGGCAGGCAATCAGCCCCAGCATTTT.